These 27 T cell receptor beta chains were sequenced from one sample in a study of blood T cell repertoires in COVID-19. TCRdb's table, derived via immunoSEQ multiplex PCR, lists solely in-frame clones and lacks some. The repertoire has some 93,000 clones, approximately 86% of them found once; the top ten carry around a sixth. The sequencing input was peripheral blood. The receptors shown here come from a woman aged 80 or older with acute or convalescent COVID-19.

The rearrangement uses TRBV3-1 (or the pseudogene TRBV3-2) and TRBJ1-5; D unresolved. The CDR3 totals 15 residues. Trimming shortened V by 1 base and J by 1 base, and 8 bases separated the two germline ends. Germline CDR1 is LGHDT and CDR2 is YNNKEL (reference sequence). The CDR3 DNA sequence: TGTGCCAGCAGCCAAGGATACTTGAGCAATCAGCCCCAGCATTTT. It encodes CASSQGYLSNQPQHF.

The CDR3 nucleotides are TGCGCCAGCAGCTTGCTGGGTGGCGGGGGGAAAGACAATGAGCAGTTCTTC. Translating it yields CASSLLGGGGKDNEQFF. The chain combines TRBV5-1 with TRBJ2-1; 8 nucleotides line up with TRBD2. The germline CDR1 and CDR2 sequences are SGHRS and YFSETQ. The trim removed 1 base at V and 5 bases at J, leaving 11 bases unmatched. This CDR3 spans 17 amino acids.

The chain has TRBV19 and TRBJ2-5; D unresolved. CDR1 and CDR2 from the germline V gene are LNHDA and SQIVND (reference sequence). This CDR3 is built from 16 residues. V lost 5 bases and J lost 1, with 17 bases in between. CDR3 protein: CASSLRYRQFQETQYF. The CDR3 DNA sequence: TGTGCCAGTAGTCTAAGGTACCGACAATTCCAAGAGACCCAGTACTTC.

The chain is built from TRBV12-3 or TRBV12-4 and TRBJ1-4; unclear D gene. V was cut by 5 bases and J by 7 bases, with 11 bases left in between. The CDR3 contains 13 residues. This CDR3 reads CASSQVVAEKLFF. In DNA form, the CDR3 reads TGTGCCAGCAGTCAAGTAGTCGCTGAAAAACTGTTTTTT.

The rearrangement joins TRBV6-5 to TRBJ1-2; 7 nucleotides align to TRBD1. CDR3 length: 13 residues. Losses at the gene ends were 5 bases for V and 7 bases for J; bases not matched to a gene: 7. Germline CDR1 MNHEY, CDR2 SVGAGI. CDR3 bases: TGTGCCAGCAGTCCATCGACAGGGATTGGCTACACCTTC. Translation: CASSPSTGIGYTF.

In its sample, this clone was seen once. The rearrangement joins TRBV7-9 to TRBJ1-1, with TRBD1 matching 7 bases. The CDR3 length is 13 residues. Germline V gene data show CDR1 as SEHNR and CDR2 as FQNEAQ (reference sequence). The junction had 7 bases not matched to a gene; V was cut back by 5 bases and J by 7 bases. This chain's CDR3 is CASSTPDRFEAFF. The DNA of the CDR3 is TGTGCCAGCAGCACCCCGGACAGGTTTGAAGCTTTCTTT.

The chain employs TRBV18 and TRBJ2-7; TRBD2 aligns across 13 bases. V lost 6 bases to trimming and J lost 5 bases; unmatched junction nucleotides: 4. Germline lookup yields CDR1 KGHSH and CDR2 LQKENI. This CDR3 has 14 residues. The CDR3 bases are TGTGCCAGCTCCTCACTAGCGGGGGGGGACGAGCAGTACTTC. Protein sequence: CASSSLAGGDEQYF.

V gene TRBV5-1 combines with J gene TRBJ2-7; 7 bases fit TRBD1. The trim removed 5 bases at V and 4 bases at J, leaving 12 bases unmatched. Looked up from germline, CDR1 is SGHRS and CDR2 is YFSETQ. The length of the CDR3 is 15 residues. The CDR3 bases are TGCGCCAGCAGTCAACTAGAGACAGGGCGGTACGAGCAGTACTTC. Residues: CASSQLETGRYEQYF.

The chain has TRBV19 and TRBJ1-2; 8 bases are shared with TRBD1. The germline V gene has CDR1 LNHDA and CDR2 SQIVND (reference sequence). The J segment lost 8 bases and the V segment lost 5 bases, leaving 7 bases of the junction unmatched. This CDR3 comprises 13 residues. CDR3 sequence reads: CASSLGQVEGYTF. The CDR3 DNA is TGTGCCAGTAGTTTGGGACAGGTTGAGGGCTACACCTTC.

The CDR3 DNA reads TGTGCCAGCAGGAGAGGGACAGATAATTCACCCCTCCACTTT. Its translation: CASRRGTDNSPLHF. The V and J genes are TRBV2 and TRBJ1-6, with 7 bases identical to TRBD1. The CDR3 consists of 14 residues. Germline V gene data show CDR1 as SNHLY and CDR2 as FYNNEI. After removal of 6 bases from V and 5 bases from J, the junction contained 4 bases not matched to a gene.

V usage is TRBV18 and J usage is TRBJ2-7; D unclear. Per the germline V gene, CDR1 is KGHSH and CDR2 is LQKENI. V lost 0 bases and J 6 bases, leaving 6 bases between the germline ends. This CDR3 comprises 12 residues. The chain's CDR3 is CASSPPSGEQYF. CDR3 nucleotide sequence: TGTGCCAGCTCACCACCGAGTGGCGAGCAGTACTTC.

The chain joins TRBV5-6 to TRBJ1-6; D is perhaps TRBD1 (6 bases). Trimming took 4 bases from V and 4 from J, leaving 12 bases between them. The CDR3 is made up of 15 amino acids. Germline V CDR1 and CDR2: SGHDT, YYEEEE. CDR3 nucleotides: TGTGCCAGCAGCCTCGGACAGTCTTATAATTCACCCCTCCACTTT. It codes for CASSLGQSYNSPLHF.

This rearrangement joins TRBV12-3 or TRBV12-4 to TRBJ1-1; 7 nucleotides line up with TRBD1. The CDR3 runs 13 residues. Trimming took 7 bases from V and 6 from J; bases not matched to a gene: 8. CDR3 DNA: TGTGCCAGCACCCTACCCGGACAGGCTGAAGCTTTCTTT. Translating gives CASTLPGQAEAFF.

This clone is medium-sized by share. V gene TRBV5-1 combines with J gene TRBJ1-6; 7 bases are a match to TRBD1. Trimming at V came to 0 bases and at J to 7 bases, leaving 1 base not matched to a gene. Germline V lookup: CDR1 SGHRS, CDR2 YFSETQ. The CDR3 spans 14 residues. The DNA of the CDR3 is TGCGCCAGCAGCTTGGAGGGACAGAATTCACCCCTCCACTTT. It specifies CASSLEGQNSPLHF.

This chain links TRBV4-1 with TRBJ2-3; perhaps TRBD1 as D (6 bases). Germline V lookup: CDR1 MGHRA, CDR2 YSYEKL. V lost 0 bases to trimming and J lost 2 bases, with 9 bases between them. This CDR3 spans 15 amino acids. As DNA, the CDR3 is TGCGCCAGCAGCCAAGAACGGGACACCACAGATACGCAGTATTTT. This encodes CASSQERDTTDTQYF.

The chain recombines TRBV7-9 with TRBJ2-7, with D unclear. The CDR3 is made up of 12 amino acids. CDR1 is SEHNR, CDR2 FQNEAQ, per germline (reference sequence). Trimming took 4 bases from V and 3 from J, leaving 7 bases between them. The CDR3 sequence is CASSWSGYEQYF. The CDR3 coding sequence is TGTGCCAGCAGCTGGAGTGGCTACGAGCAGTACTTC.

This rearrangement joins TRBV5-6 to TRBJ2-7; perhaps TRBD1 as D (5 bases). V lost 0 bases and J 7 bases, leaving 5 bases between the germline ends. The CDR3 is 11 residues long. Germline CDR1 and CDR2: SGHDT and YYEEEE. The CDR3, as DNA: TGTGCCAGCAGCTTGGGACAGGAGCAGTACTTC. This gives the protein CASSLGQEQYF.

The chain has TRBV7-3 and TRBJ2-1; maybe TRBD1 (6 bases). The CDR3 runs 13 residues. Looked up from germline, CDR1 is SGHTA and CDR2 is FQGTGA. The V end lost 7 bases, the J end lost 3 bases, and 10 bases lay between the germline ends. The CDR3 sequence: CASNRDGYNEQFF. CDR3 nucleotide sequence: TGTGCCAGCAACAGGGATGGCTACAATGAGCAGTTCTTC.

The CDR3 DNA follows: TGTGCCAGCAGTAAGACCGGGGGAAACACTGAAGCTTTCTTT. Translated: CASSKTGGNTEAFF. This sequence joins TRBV7-8 and TRBJ1-1; a weak D match, TRBD1 (5 bases). The CDR3 covers 14 residues. The V end lost 6 bases, the J end lost 2 bases, and 13 bases lay between the germline ends. Germline-derived CDR1 and CDR2 are SGHVS and FQNEAQ.

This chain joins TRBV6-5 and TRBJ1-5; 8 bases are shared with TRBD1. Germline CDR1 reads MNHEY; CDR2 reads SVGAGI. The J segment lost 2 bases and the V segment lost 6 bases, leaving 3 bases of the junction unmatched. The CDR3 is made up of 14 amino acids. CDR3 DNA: TGTGCCAGCAGAGAGACAGGGGGCAATCAGCCCCAGCATTTT. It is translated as CASRETGGNQPQHF.

CDR3 sequence reads: CASSTLAGGLNTGELFF. CDR3 bases: TGTGCCAGCAGTACACTAGCGGGGGGCTTAAACACCGGGGAGCTGTTTTTT. V gene TRBV2 combines with J gene TRBJ2-2; 12 nucleotides agree with TRBD2. With 5 bases clipped from V and 2 bases from J, the junction kept 6 bases outside the gene matches. The CDR3 runs to 17 residues. The V gene's germline CDR1 is SNHLY and CDR2 FYNNEI.

CDR3 residues: CASSSLAGVRDGELFF. The CDR3 coding sequence is TGTGCCAGCAGCTCCCTAGCGGGGGTAAGGGACGGGGAGCTGTTTTTT. This chain joins TRBV9 and TRBJ2-2; TRBD2 matches at 10 bases. The V and J ends lost 4 bases and 7 bases, in that order; junction bases with no gene match: 10. This CDR3 has 16 amino acids. From germline, CDR1 is SGDLS and CDR2 YYNGEE.

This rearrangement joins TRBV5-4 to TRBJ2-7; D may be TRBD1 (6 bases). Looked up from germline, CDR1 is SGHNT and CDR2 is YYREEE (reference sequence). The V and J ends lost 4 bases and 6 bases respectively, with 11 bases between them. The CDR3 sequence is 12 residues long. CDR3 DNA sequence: TGTGCCAGCAGCCCAGACAGGCGCGAGCAGTACTTC. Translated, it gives CASSPDRREQYF.

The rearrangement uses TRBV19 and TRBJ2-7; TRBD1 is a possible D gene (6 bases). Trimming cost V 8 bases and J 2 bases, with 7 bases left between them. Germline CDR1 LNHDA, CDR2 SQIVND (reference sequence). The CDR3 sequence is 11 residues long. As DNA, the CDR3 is TGTGCCAGTGGGGACACCTACGAGCAGTACTTC. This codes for CASGDTYEQYF.

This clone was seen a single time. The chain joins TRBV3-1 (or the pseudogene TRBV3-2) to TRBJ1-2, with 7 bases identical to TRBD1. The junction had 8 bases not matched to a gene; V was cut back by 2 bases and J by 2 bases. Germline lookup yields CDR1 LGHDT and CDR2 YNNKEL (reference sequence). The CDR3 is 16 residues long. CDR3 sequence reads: CASSQSRGRGNYGYTF. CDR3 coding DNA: TGTGCCAGCAGCCAATCTAGGGGCAGGGGGAACTATGGCTACACCTTC.

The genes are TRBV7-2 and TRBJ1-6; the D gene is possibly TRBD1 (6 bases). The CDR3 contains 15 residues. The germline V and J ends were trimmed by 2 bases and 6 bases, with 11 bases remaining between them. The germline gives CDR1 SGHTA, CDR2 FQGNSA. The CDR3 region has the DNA TGTGCCAGCAGCTTACGGGGGGCGGGTAATTCACCCCTCCACTTT. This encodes CASSLRGAGNSPLHF.

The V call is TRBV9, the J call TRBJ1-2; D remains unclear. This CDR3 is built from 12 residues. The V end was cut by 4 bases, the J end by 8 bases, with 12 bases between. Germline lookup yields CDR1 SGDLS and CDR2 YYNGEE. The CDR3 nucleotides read TGTGCCAGCAGCCCAGGATTTTCGGGCTACACCTTC. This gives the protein CASSPGFSGYTF.